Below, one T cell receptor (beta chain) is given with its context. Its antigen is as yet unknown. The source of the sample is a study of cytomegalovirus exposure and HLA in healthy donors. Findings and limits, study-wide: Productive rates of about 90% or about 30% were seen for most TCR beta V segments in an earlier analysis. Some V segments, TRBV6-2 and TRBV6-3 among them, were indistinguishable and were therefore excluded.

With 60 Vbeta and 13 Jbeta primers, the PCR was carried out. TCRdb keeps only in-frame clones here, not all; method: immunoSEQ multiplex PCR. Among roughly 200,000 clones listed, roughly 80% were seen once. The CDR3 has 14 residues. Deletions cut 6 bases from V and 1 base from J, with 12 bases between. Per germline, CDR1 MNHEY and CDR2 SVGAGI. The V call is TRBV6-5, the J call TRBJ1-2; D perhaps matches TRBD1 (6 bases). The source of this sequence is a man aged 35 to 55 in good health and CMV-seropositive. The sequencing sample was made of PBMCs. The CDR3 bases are TGTGCCAGCAGGCCCGGCAGGGGTAACTATGGCTACACCTTC. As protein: CASRPGRGNYGYTF.